Each of the 19 T cell receptor beta chains below was sequenced from the same sample in a study of siplizumab effects on memory and regulatory T cells. The protocol was immunoSEQ multiplex PCR, while the TCRdb copy is restricted to in-frame clones and leaves out a portion. The sample lists some 99,000 clones, roughly 94% occurring once. Sequencing was carried out using Tregs sorted from blood. These receptors all come from a human donor in good health.

The rearrangement links TRBV5-6 to TRBJ1-2; 7 bases match TRBD1. With V trimmed by 5 bases and J by 4 bases, 5 bases remained unmatched. The CDR3 length is 13 residues. Germline V gene data show CDR1 as SGHDT and CDR2 as YYEEEE. CDR3 nucleotide sequence: TGTGCCAGCAGGGGACAGCCTCCCTATGGCTACACCTTC. This gives the protein CASRGQPPYGYTF.

The chain recombines TRBV18 with TRBJ1-4, with D possibly being TRBD1 (6 bases). The CDR3 covers 16 residues. Trimming took off 3 bases at V and 1 base at J, with 12 bases between the two ends. Germline V lookup: CDR1 KGHSH, CDR2 LQKENI. CDR3 loop: CASSPPKQGTNEKLFF. The DNA of the CDR3 is TGTGCCAGCTCACCCCCAAAACAGGGAACTAATGAAAAACTGTTTTTT.

This clone was counted a single time. The gene calls are TRBV2 and TRBJ2-5; no clear D. The CDR3 is 15 amino acids. V shed 1 base and J shed 4 bases, with 13 bases lying between them. In germline, CDR1 is SNHLY, CDR2 FYNNEI. CDR3 coding DNA: TGTGCCAGCAGTGAAGGTAGGGTTTCGGGAGAGACCCAGTACTTC. It specifies CASSEGRVSGETQYF.

This clone was seen a handful of times. The chain links TRBV4-1 to TRBJ2-3; 14 bases are a match to TRBD2. Trimming cost V 0 bases and J 1 base; bases outside gene matches: 9. This CDR3 has 20 amino acids. CDR1 is MGHRA and CDR2 is YSYEKL in the germline V gene. Written as DNA, the CDR3 is TGCGCCAGCAGCCAAGATCGAGGACTAGCGGGGGGCCGTGGCACAGATACGCAGTATTTT. Translated: CASSQDRGLAGGRGTDTQYF.

This rearrangement joins TRBV5-4 to TRBJ2-6; D gene unclear. Germline CDR1 reads SGHNT; CDR2 reads YYREEE (reference sequence). V gave up 6 bases and J gave up 4 bases, with 8 bases separating them. The CDR3 runs 13 residues. The CDR3 nucleotides read TGTGCCAGCACAACCGGAGGGGCCAACGTCCTGACTTTC. This translates into CASTTGGANVLTF.

Worth noting for this clone: The identical CDR3 is also encoded by other nucleotide sequences in the sample. The chain couples TRBV19 to TRBJ1-5, with D perhaps TRBD1 (6 bases). Germline V gene data show CDR1 as LNHDA and CDR2 as SQIVND (reference sequence). This CDR3 region has 12 residues. The ends were cut back, 5 bases at V and 7 bases at J, with 9 bases in the middle. CDR3 nucleotide sequence: TGTGCCAGTAGTCAGGGGAGGCAGCCCCAGCATTTT. Its protein product is CASSQGRQPQHF.

The V gene is TRBV2, the J gene TRBJ2-1, with 10 bases fitting TRBD2. The V and J ends lost 7 bases and 7 bases, in that order; junction bases with no gene match: 7. This CDR3 is built from 14 residues. The germline V gene encodes CDR1 SNHLY and CDR2 FYNNEI. The CDR3 coding sequence is TGTGCCAGCACAGGACTAGCGGCAGTAAATGAGCAGTTCTTC. It codes for CASTGLAAVNEQFF.

The chain combines TRBV5-4 with TRBJ2-3, with D possibly TRBD2 on 6 matching bases. The CDR3 length is 12 residues. Germline V gene lookup returns CDR1 SGHNT and CDR2 YYREEE (reference sequence). Deletions cut 8 bases from V and 2 bases from J, with 9 bases between. As DNA, the CDR3 is TGTGCCAGTGGAGGGTTCACAGATACGCAGTATTTT. Its translation: CASGGFTDTQYF.

This chain joins TRBV27 and TRBJ2-7; D ambiguous. Germline lookup yields CDR1 MNHEY and CDR2 SMNVEV (reference sequence). The CDR3 runs to 11 residues. V lost 6 bases to trimming and J lost 3 bases, with 6 bases between them. The CDR3 bases are TGTGCCAGCAGAGAAAGCTACGAGCAGTACTTC. It codes for CASRESYEQYF.

The V gene is TRBV5-1, the J gene TRBJ2-5; 8 nucleotides align to TRBD2. The CDR3 is 14 amino acids. From germline, CDR1 is SGHRS and CDR2 YFSETQ. V shed 4 bases and J 4 bases; nucleotides not matched to a gene: 6. CDR3 region: CASSGGTRGETQYF. CDR3 nucleotide sequence: TGCGCCAGCAGCGGCGGGACTAGAGGAGAGACCCAGTACTTC.

The chain recombines TRBV5-1 with TRBJ1-5, with D unclear. The germline V gene has CDR1 SGHRS and CDR2 YFSETQ. With 4 bases removed from V and 5 bases from J, the gap between germline ends came to 13 bases. The CDR3 extends over 14 amino acids. The CDR3 sequence is CASSAFSMDQPQHF. CDR3 in DNA: TGCGCCAGCAGCGCCTTTTCGATGGATCAGCCCCAGCATTTT.

The count of this clone is one. The V gene is TRBV7-3, the J gene TRBJ2-7; 7 bases are shared with TRBD2. The germline gives CDR1 SGHTA, CDR2 FQGTGA. The CDR3 consists of 15 residues. Trimming at V came to 0 bases and at J to 5 bases, leaving 7 bases not matched to a gene. CDR3 nucleotide sequence: TGTGCCAGCAGCTTAACGGGAGGGGCCGTGGACGAGCAGTACTTC. It translates to CASSLTGGAVDEQYF.

The genes are TRBV5-1 and TRBJ2-3; TRBD2 matches at 11 bases. Looked up from germline, CDR1 is SGHRS and CDR2 is YFSETQ. V lost 4 bases to trimming and J lost 3 bases; unmatched junction nucleotides: 4. The CDR3 consists of 15 residues. CDR3 DNA sequence: TGCGCCAGCAGCCTGTTAGCGGGGGGGACAGATACGCAGTATTTT. Protein sequence: CASSLLAGGTDTQYF.

The rearrangement uses TRBV7-3 and TRBJ2-1, with unresolved D. Germline V gives CDR1 SGHTA, CDR2 FQGTGA. The CDR3 is 15 amino acids. With 0 bases removed from V and 5 bases from J, the gap between germline ends came to 11 bases. This CDR3 reads CASSLTMTGDNEQFF. DNA for the CDR3: TGTGCCAGCAGCTTAACGATGACTGGGGACAATGAGCAGTTCTTC.

This sequence joins TRBV9 and TRBJ2-3; 9 bases map to TRBD2. There are 17 residues in the CDR3. Per germline, CDR1 SGDLS and CDR2 YYNGEE. The junction had 11 bases not matched to a gene; V was cut back by 4 bases and J by 2 bases. Here the CDR3 DNA reads TGTGCCAGCAGCCCCCGAGGGAGCGGGAGGTCCACAGATACGCAGTATTTT. Encoded protein: CASSPRGSGRSTDTQYF.

The chain couples TRBV10-3 to TRBJ2-3; 8 positions match TRBD2. Per the germline V gene, CDR1 is ENHRY and CDR2 is SYGVKD. The CDR3 length is 16 residues. V shed 3 bases and J 0 bases; nucleotides not matched to a gene: 5. Written as DNA, the CDR3 is TGTGCCATCAGTGAAGTAAGCGGGGGCAGCACAGATACGCAGTATTTT. Translating gives CAISEVSGGSTDTQYF.

The V and J genes are TRBV10-3 and TRBJ2-1, with D hard to call. CDR3 size: 15 residues. CDR1 is ENHRY and CDR2 is SYGVKD in the germline V gene. V lost 3 bases and J lost 2, with 11 bases in between. In DNA, the CDR3 is TGTGCCATCAGTGATAGGGCAGCTCCCTACAATGAGCAGTTCTTC. Translated: CAISDRAAPYNEQFF.

The chain links TRBV18 to TRBJ1-1, with 7 bases identical to TRBD1. The J segment lost 4 bases and the V segment lost 6 bases, leaving 17 bases of the junction unmatched. Germline CDR1 KGHSH, CDR2 LQKENI. The CDR3 consists of 17 residues. CDR3 sequence: CASSQLWVDRAGTEAFF. In nucleotides, the CDR3 is TGTGCCAGCTCTCAATTGTGGGTCGACAGGGCGGGCACTGAAGCTTTCTTT. The full variable domain, in which reference TRBV18 and TRBJ1-1 provide the parts outside the CDR3, is NAGVMQNPRHLVRRRGQEARLRCSPMKGHSHVYWYRQLPEEGLKFMVYLQKENIIDESGMPKERFSAEFPKEGPSILRIQQVVRGDSAAYFCASSQLWVDRAGTEAFFGQGTRLTVV.

The chain joins TRBV5-1 to TRBJ1-1, with unresolved D. The V end lost 1 base, the J end lost 0 bases, and 7 bases lay between the germline ends. Germline lookup yields CDR1 SGHRS and CDR2 YFSETQ. CDR3 length equals 14 residues. The DNA of the CDR3 is TGCGCCAGCAGCTTGACGTCCATGAACACTGAAGCTTTCTTT. Encoded protein: CASSLTSMNTEAFF.